Listed below are T cell receptor beta chains from one sample, sequenced in a study of identical twins. Via MiXCR, TCRdb re-called the 5' RACE reads, giving one row per CDR3 protein. The sample lists 550,000 to 700,000 distinct CDR3 sequences; over 20% were seen once. The sample also formed part of further work on T cells expressing NK-cell markers.

Material: PBMCs. The origin of the receptors is a woman aged 18-29 years in good health. Both conserved end residues are part of each CDR3. A D gene is named only where the DNA matches it firmly. Only part of the rows carry a size: once, few, many, or a class if the clone is expanded.

V gene: TRBV29-1
clone size: -
J gene: TRBJ2-7
D gene: -
CDR3 DNA: TGCAGCGTTGAAGGCCTGGACGACTCCTACGAGCAGTACTTC
CDR3 protein: CSVEGLDDSYEQYF

V gene: TRBV29-1
clone size: -
J gene: TRBJ2-1
D gene: TRBD2
CDR3 DNA: TGCAGCGTTGATTTAGGGAGGGGCTACAATGAGCAGTTCTTC
CDR3 protein: CSVDLGRGYNEQFF

V gene: TRBV7-2
clone size: few
J gene: TRBJ1-6
D gene: -
CDR3 DNA: TGTGCCAGCAGCCGCACGGGGGCCGGTGATTCACCCCTCCACTTT
CDR3 protein: CASSRTGAGDSPLHF

V gene: TRBV5-8
clone size: once
J gene: TRBJ2-7
D gene: TRBD2
CDR3 DNA: TGTGCCAGCAGCTTGGGGCTAGCGGGGCCAAACGAGCAGTACTTC
CDR3 protein: CASSLGLAGPNEQYF

V gene: TRBV7-9
clone size: many
J gene: TRBJ2-7
D gene: -
CDR3 DNA: TGTGCCAGCAGCTGGGGAATGACGGTAGCCTACGAGCAGTACTTC
CDR3 protein: CASSWGMTVAYEQYF

V gene: TRBV15
clone size: many
J gene: TRBJ2-3
D gene: -
CDR3 DNA: TGTGCCACCAGCAGTCCACACCGAGCGGAAAGCACAGATACGCAGTATTTT
CDR3 protein: CATSSPHRAESTDTQYF

V gene: TRBV20-1
clone size: few
J gene: TRBJ2-1
D gene: TRBD2
CDR3 DNA: TGCAGTGCTAGAGATCCCCGGTCCGGGGGGAATGAGCAGTTCTTC
CDR3 protein: CSARDPRSGGNEQFF

V gene: TRBV20-1
clone size: few
J gene: TRBJ2-5
D gene: TRBD1
CDR3 DNA: TGCAGTGCTAGATTGACAGGGCAAGAGACCCAGTACTTC
CDR3 protein: CSARLTGQETQYF

V gene: TRBV25-1
clone size: -
J gene: TRBJ2-7
D gene: TRBD2
CDR3 DNA: TGTGCCAGCAGTGGTAGACTAGCGGGAAAGCACGAGCAGTACTTC
CDR3 protein: CASSGRLAGKHEQYF

V gene: TRBV5-1
clone size: -
J gene: TRBJ2-1
D gene: -
CDR3 DNA: TGCGCCAGCAGCTTCTCCTCCGACAGGTTGGGTGAGCAGTTCTTC
CDR3 protein: CASSFSSDRLGEQFF

V gene: TRBV12-3/TRBV12-4
clone size: few
J gene: TRBJ2-1
D gene: TRBD2
CDR3 DNA: TGTGCCAGCAGGTCGACTAGCGGGAGGTCGGATGAGCAGTTCTTC
CDR3 protein: CASRSTSGRSDEQFF

V gene: TRBV3-1
clone size: -
J gene: TRBJ2-7
D gene: TRBD1
CDR3 DNA: TGTGCCAGCAGCCAAGGGCCTACAGGGGTCTACGAGCAGTACTTC
CDR3 protein: CASSQGPTGVYEQYF

V gene: TRBV12-3/TRBV12-4
clone size: -
J gene: TRBJ2-3
D gene: -
CDR3 DNA: TGTGCCAGCAGTCCCCCCTCTATCTCGACGCAGTATTTT
CDR3 protein: CASSPPSISTQYF

V gene: TRBV20-1
clone size: -
J gene: TRBJ2-4
D gene: -
CDR3 DNA: TGCAGTGCTAGAGTATCGCTAGACTTGAACATTCAGTACTTC
CDR3 protein: CSARVSLDLNIQYF

V gene: TRBV9
clone size: -
J gene: TRBJ1-1
D gene: TRBD1
CDR3 DNA: TGTGCCAGCAGCGTTGGGACAGGGACTGACACTGAAGCTTTCTTT
CDR3 protein: CASSVGTGTDTEAFF

V gene: TRBV7-8
clone size: -
J gene: TRBJ2-2
D gene: -
CDR3 DNA: TGTGCCAGCAGCTTCCTTGGCAACGGGGAGCTGTTTTTT
CDR3 protein: CASSFLGNGELFF

V gene: TRBV12-3/TRBV12-4
clone size: few
J gene: TRBJ1-1
D gene: -
CDR3 DNA: TGTGCCAGCACCTTGGGGGCGGCGCAAGCTTTCTTT
CDR3 protein: CASTLGAAQAFF

V gene: TRBV3-1
clone size: many
J gene: TRBJ1-1
D gene: TRBD1
CDR3 DNA: TGTGCCAGCAGCCAAGGGGACAGGGGATATGAGAACACTGAAGCTTTCTTT
CDR3 protein: CASSQGDRGYENTEAFF

V gene: TRBV5-6
clone size: many
J gene: TRBJ1-1
D gene: -
CDR3 DNA: TGTGCCAGCAGCCCATTCCTGGGTTCTGAAGCTTTCTTT
CDR3 protein: CASSPFLGSEAFF

V gene: TRBV21-1
clone size: many
J gene: TRBJ2-1
D gene: -
CDR3 DNA: TGTGCCAGCAGCAAAGCCCTAGCGGGGGGCATATACTCCTACAATGAGCAGTTCTTC
CDR3 protein: CASSKALAGGIYSYNEQFF

V gene: TRBV7-8
clone size: many
J gene: TRBJ1-2
D gene: -
CDR3 DNA: TGTGCCAGCAGCTTAGAGGAGGGGGCTAACTATGGCTACACCTTC
CDR3 protein: CASSLEEGANYGYTF

V gene: TRBV12-3/TRBV12-4
clone size: few
J gene: TRBJ2-1
D gene: -
CDR3 DNA: TGTGCCAGCAGCATGGACTACCGTGAGCAGTTCTTC
CDR3 protein: CASSMDYREQFF

V gene: TRBV20-1
clone size: -
J gene: TRBJ2-3
D gene: -
CDR3 DNA: TGCAGTGCTAGGGATACAGGGCTACTCACAGATACGCAGTATTTT
CDR3 protein: CSARDTGLLTDTQYF

V gene: TRBV10-3
clone size: many
J gene: TRBJ2-3
D gene: TRBD2
CDR3 DNA: TGTGCCATCAGTCCGGGACTAGCGGGACAGGGTACGCAGTATTTT
CDR3 protein: CAISPGLAGQGTQYF

V gene: TRBV12-3/TRBV12-4
clone size: few
J gene: TRBJ2-3
D gene: -
CDR3 DNA: TGTGCCAGCAGTTCTGGGACTCCCACAGATACGCAGTATTTT
CDR3 protein: CASSSGTPTDTQYF

V gene: TRBV6-2/TRBV6-3
clone size: -
J gene: TRBJ2-4
D gene: -
CDR3 DNA: TGTGCCAGCAGTTACCGGCCGACAGCCATAGCCAAAAACATTCAGTACTTC
CDR3 protein: CASSYRPTAIAKNIQYF

V gene: TRBV20-1
clone size: few
J gene: TRBJ1-1
D gene: -
CDR3 DNA: TGCAGTGCTAGGGTTGGGGCATTCACTGAAGCTTTCTTT
CDR3 protein: CSARVGAFTEAFF

V gene: TRBV7-9
clone size: few
J gene: TRBJ2-2
D gene: -
CDR3 DNA: TGTGCCAGCAGCTTACCGATAACCGGGGAGCTGTTTTTT
CDR3 protein: CASSLPITGELFF

V gene: TRBV29-1
clone size: few
J gene: TRBJ1-1
D gene: -
CDR3 DNA: TGCAGCGTTGCGTTCCGGGAGAAAGCTTTCTTT
CDR3 protein: CSVAFREKAFF

V gene: TRBV6-1
clone size: many
J gene: TRBJ2-7
D gene: -
CDR3 DNA: TGTGCCAGCAGTGAAGAGGGGACATCCTACGAGCAGTACTTC
CDR3 protein: CASSEEGTSYEQYF

V gene: TRBV29-1
clone size: many
J gene: TRBJ2-1
D gene: TRBD2
CDR3 DNA: TGCAGCGTTGAGCCAAAGCGGGGGCCCGATGAGCAGTTCTTC
CDR3 protein: CSVEPKRGPDEQFF

V gene: TRBV29-1
clone size: -
J gene: TRBJ2-7
D gene: TRBD2
CDR3 DNA: TGCAGCGTTTCTCTAGCGGACACCTACGAGCAGTACTTC
CDR3 protein: CSVSLADTYEQYF